This T cell receptor beta chain was sequenced for a study of blood T cell repertoires in COVID-19. The repertoire was sequenced with immunoSEQ multiplex PCR; TCRdb's copy has only in-frame clones and lacks some. The profile shows 80,000 to 100,000 clones, 90% of them singletons. This clone showed up just once. In germline, CDR1 is SEHNR, CDR2 FQNEAQ (reference sequence). The CDR3 consists of 13 residues. The germline V and J ends were trimmed by 2 bases and 12 bases, with 16 bases remaining between them. The chain joins TRBV7-9 to TRBJ2-5; weak D call: TRBD1 (6 bases). This TCR was recovered from a man aged 60-69 years with acute or convalescent COVID-19. The sequenced sample consisted of peripheral blood. For the CDR3, the DNA is TGTGCCAGCAGCTTACCAGGACAGCAGTCGGAGTACTTC. Translating it yields CASSLPGQQSEYF.